These T cell receptor beta chains were read from a single sample in a study of OX40 agonist ivuxolimab in advanced cancers. Assay: immunoSEQ multiplex PCR; the TCRdb copy retains only in-frame clones and omits some. Among over 80,000 clones listed, 90% to 95% were seen once. Sequencing used CD4+ or CD8+ T cells sorted from blood, obtained in a trial of the OX40 agonist ivuxolimab. The receptors derive from an adult with an advanced solid tumor such as melanoma, head and neck, liver or kidney cancer. The CDR3 runs from the conserved cysteine through the conserved F or W. D genes are given only for firm matches. Expanded clones get a size class; other rows say once, few or many, or leave the size out.

D gene	clone size	V gene	J gene	CDR3 protein	CDR3 DNA
-	-	TRBV5-1	TRBJ1-4	CASSPGSPATNEKLFF	TGCGCCAGCAGCCCCGGTAGTCCTGCAACTAATGAAAAACTGTTTTTT
-	-	TRBV7-2	TRBJ2-7	CASSLVPVGGEQYF	TGTGCCAGCAGCTTAGTCCCCGTCGGGGGCGAGCAGTACTTC
TRBD1	-	TRBV5-1	TRBJ2-7	CASSQGQGVDEQYF	TGCGCCAGCAGCCAAGGACAGGGGGTGGACGAGCAGTACTTC
TRBD1	-	TRBV6-5	TRBJ1-2	CASSYITGGRAYGYTF	TGTGCCAGCAGTTACATTACAGGGGGCCGCGCGTATGGCTACACCTTC
TRBD2	-	TRBV5-1	TRBJ2-1	CASSPGLVSTYNEQFF	TGCGCCAGCAGCCCCGGACTAGTTTCGACCTACAATGAGCAGTTCTTC
TRBD2	few	TRBV9	TRBJ2-3	CASSVAPDGTSPDTQYF	TGTGCCAGCAGCGTAGCCCCCGACGGGACTAGTCCAGATACGCAGTATTTT
-	-	TRBV18	TRBJ2-6	CASSHATGSGANVLTF	TGTGCCAGCTCACACGCGACAGGCTCTGGGGCCAACGTCCTGACTTTC
-	-	TRBV19	TRBJ1-4	CASSISGLTNEKLFF	TGTGCCAGTAGTATCTCGGGGTTGACTAATGAAAAACTGTTTTTT
-	few	TRBV18	TRBJ2-7	CASSPDYEQYF	TGTGCCAGCTCACCCGACTACGAGCAGTACTTC
TRBD2	-	TRBV5-4	TRBJ2-1	CASSLVGGGNEQFF	TGTGCCAGCAGCTTGGTCGGCGGGGGAAATGAGCAGTTCTTC
-	-	TRBV5-4	TRBJ1-1	CASRKGRVMNTEAFF	TGTGCCAGCAGAAAGGGAAGGGTGATGAACACTGAAGCTTTCTTT
TRBD2	-	TRBV15	TRBJ2-1	CATSRRLADNYNEQFF	TGTGCCACCAGCAGACGACTAGCTGATAACTACAATGAGCAGTTCTTC
-	-	TRBV18	TRBJ2-3	CASSPYLASGDTQYF	TGTGCCAGCTCACCATACCTAGCCTCGGGGGATACGCAGTATTTT
-	once	TRBV7-9	TRBJ2-1	CASSELGVRDNEQFF	TGTGCCAGCAGCGAACTAGGGGTACGAGACAATGAGCAGTTCTTC
-	-	TRBV5-6	TRBJ2-3	CASSGFTSTDTQYF	TGTGCCAGCAGCGGGTTTACTAGCACAGATACGCAGTATTTT
TRBD1	-	TRBV11-3	TRBJ2-3	CASSSGQGIGTDTQYF	TGTGCCAGCAGTTCGGGACAGGGGATAGGCACAGATACGCAGTATTTT
-	-	TRBV30	TRBJ2-3	CAWSVVASDTQYF	TGTGCCTGGTCTGTAGTAGCGTCAGATACGCAGTATTTT
-	-	TRBV18	TRBJ2-3	CASSPPSSTDTQYF	TGTGCCAGCTCACCACCCTCTAGCACAGATACGCAGTATTTT
TRBD2	once	TRBV6-1	TRBJ2-5	CASSEAGGRGSETQYF	TGTGCCAGCAGTGAAGCGGGCGGGAGGGGGAGCGAGACCCAGTACTTC
-	-	TRBV14	TRBJ2-2	CASSLRQTETGELFF	TGTGCCAGCAGCCTCCGTCAGACAGAGACCGGGGAGCTGTTTTTT
TRBD1	-	TRBV7-2	TRBJ2-1	CASSPRAGQGLFF	TGTGCCAGCAGCCCCCGGGCGGGACAGGGGCTGTTCTTC
-	few	TRBV4-2	TRBJ2-7	CASSLTQQGMGEQYF	TGTGCCAGCAGCTTAACCCAACAGGGAATGGGCGAGCAGTACTTC
-	-	TRBV6-5	TRBJ1-3	CAVLSGSHSGNTIYF	TGTGCCGTACTTTCGGGTAGTCACTCTGGAAACACCATATATTTT
TRBD1	-	TRBV19	TRBJ2-7	CASSKPGQGNEQYF	TGTGCCAGTAGTAAACCGGGACAGGGGAACGAGCAGTACTTC
-	-	TRBV5-4	TRBJ2-7	CASSSGLGFNEQYF	TGTGCCAGCAGCTCAGGACTGGGTTTCAACGAGCAGTACTTC
-	-	TRBV6-5	TRBJ2-3	CASSYSYRVTDTQYF	TGTGCCAGCAGTTACTCCTACAGGGTCACAGATACGCAGTATTTT
-	-	TRBV7-2	TRBJ2-7	CASSSDLNSYEQYF	TGTGCCAGCAGCTCCGATCTGAACTCCTACGAGCAGTACTTC
-	-	TRBV19	TRBJ2-3	CASSRSGSGATDTQYF	TGTGCCAGTTCCAGATCGGGGAGTGGGGCCACAGATACGCAGTATTTT
-	-	TRBV7-9	TRBJ1-1	CASSFSGLNTEAFF	TGTGCCAGCAGCTTTTCAGGATTGAACACTGAAGCTTTCTTT
-	-	TRBV7-9	TRBJ2-7	CASSAPDGLGVYEQYF	TGTGCCAGCAGCGCCCCGGATGGGCTGGGTGTCTACGAGCAGTACTTC
-	once	TRBV9	TRBJ1-1	CASSRYGEGATEAFF	TGTGCCAGCAGCAGGTACGGCGAGGGAGCCACTGAAGCTTTCTTT
TRBD1	-	TRBV19	TRBJ2-2	CASSGQGWTHDPGELFF	TGTGCCAGTAGTGGACAGGGTTGGACCCACGACCCCGGGGAGCTGTTTTTT